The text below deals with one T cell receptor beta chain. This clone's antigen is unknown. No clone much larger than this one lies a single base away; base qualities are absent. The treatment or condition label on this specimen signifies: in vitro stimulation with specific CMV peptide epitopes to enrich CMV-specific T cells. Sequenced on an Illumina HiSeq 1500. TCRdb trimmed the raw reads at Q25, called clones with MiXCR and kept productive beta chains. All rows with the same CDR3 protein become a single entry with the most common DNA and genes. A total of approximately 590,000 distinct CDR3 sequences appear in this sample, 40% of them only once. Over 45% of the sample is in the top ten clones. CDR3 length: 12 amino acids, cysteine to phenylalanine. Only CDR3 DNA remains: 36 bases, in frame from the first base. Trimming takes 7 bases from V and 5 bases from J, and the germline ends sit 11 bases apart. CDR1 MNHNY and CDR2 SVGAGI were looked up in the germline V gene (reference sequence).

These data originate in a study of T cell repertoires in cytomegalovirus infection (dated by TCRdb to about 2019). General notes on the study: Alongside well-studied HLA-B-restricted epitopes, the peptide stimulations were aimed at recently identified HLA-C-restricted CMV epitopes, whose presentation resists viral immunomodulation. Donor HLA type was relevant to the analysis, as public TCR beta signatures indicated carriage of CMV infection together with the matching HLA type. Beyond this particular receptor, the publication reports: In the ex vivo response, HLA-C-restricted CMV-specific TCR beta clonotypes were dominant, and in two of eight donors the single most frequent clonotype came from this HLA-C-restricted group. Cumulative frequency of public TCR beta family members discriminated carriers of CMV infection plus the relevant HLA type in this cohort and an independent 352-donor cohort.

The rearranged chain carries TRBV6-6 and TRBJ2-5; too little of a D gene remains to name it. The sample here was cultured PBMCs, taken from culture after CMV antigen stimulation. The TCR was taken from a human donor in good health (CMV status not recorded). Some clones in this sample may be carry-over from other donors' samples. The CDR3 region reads CASTEWRETQYF. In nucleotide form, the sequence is TGTGCCAGCACCGAATGGCGGGAGACCCAGTACTTC.